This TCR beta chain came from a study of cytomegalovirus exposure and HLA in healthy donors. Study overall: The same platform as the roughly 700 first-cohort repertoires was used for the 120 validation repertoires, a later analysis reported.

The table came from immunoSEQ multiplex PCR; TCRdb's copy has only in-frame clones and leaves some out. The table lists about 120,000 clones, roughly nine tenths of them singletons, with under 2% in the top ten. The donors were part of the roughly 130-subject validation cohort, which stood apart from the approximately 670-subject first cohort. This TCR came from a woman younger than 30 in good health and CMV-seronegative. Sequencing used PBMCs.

The CDR3 here is CASSLVTGAYEQYF. DNA for the CDR3: TGCGCCAGCAGCTTGGTGACGGGAGCCTACGAGCAGTACTTC. The genes are TRBV5-1 and TRBJ2-7; maybe TRBD2 (6 bases). From germline, CDR1 is SGHRS and CDR2 YFSETQ. This CDR3 region has 14 residues. The V and J ends lost 0 bases and 2 bases respectively, with 9 bases between them. Filled out from reference TRBV5-1 and TRBJ2-7, the complete variable domain reads KAGVTQTPRYLIKTRGQQVTLSCSPISGHRSVSWYQQTPGQGLQFLFEYFSETQRNKGNFPGRFSGRQFSNSRSEMNVSTLELGDSALYLCASSLVTGAYEQYFGPGTRLTVT.